One and the same sample provided the 9 T cell receptor beta chains below, sequenced in a study of T-cell memory formation after mild COVID-19. MiXCR, applied by TCRdb to the 5' RACE reads, yields one record per CDR3 protein. The sample consists of just over 350,000 distinct CDR3 sequences, approximately 14% of them appearing once. Specimen: PBMCs or a T cell subset sorted from them (not recorded which). These receptors were collected from a man between 18 and 35 years old who had mild COVID-19 (a few samples of this study predate the infection). Cell type and time point are not known.

There are a few counts of this clonotype. The chain employs TRBV11-2 and TRBJ2-7, with TRBD2 matching over 10 bases. The CDR3 contains 16 residues. Germline-derived CDR1 and CDR2 are SGHAT and FQNNGV. Losses at the gene ends were 5 bases for V and 1 base for J; bases not matched to a gene: 8. For the CDR3, the DNA is TGTGCCAGCAGCGAAACGCCTAGCGGGGGATCCTACGAGCAGTACTTC. Encoded protein: CASSETPSGGSYEQYF.

This rearrangement joins TRBV5-6 to TRBJ2-7; no clear D. Germline V gene sequence: CDR1 SGHDT, CDR2 YYEEEE. This CDR3 spans 14 amino acids. The V end lost 2 bases, the J end lost 2 bases, and 11 bases lay between the germline ends. This CDR3 reads CASSLVGRAYEQYF. The CDR3 DNA sequence: TGTGCCAGCAGCTTAGTCGGGCGAGCCTACGAGCAGTACTTC.

This sequence joins TRBV12-3 or TRBV12-4 and TRBJ2-1; 9 nucleotides line up with TRBD2. Trimming took 5 bases from V and 6 from J; bases not matched to a gene: 8. CDR3 length: 15 amino acids. CDR3 bases: TGTGCCAGCAGTGACATAAGCGGGGGGACCAATGAGCAGTTCTTC. It translates to CASSDISGGTNEQFF.

The chain employs TRBV4-1 and TRBJ1-6; 9 bases are a match to TRBD1. J was trimmed by 7 bases and V by 0 bases; bases with no gene match: 16. The length of the CDR3 is 20 residues. Germline CDR1 is MGHRA and CDR2 is YSYEKL. The CDR3 nucleotides are TGCGCCAGCAGCCAAGATGTGAGGACAGGGGCCACCCGGAGGAATTCACCCCTCCACTTT. Protein sequence: CASSQDVRTGATRRNSPLHF.

This clonotype showed up just a few times. The rearrangement links TRBV29-1 to TRBJ1-3; D uncertain. CDR3 length: 13 residues. V was clipped by 1 base and J by 1 base, with 5 bases between them. The germline CDR1 and CDR2 sequences are SQVTM and ANQGSEA. The CDR3 loop is CSVEGGSGNTIYF. Here the CDR3 DNA reads TGCAGCGTTGAAGGAGGGTCTGGAAACACCATATATTTT.

This clonotype turned up a few times. The CDR3 here is CASSQEGLAGGVAKNIQYF. DNA for the CDR3: TGTGCCAGCAGCCAAGAAGGTCTAGCGGGGGGGGTAGCCAAAAACATTCAGTACTTC. The rearrangement links TRBV4-2 to TRBJ2-4; 12 positions agree with TRBD2. After removal of 0 bases from V and 0 bases from J, the junction contained 6 bases not matched to a gene. The germline gives CDR1 LGHNA, CDR2 YNFKEQ. CDR3 length: 19 residues.

This clonotype has just a few counts. J is TRBJ2-4 and V is TRBV4-1; a possible D gene is TRBD2 (5 bases). The CDR3 is 15 residues long. V lost 4 bases and J 8 bases, leaving 18 bases between the germline ends. CDR1 MGHRA and CDR2 YSYEKL come from the germline V gene. The CDR3 protein is CASSPLGLIGDIQYF. CDR3 nucleotides: TGCGCCAGCAGCCCACTAGGACTGATCGGGGACATTCAGTACTTC.

The CDR3 loop reads CASSVRGGEAEAFF. The CDR3 DNA reads TGTGCCAGCAGCGTGAGGGGAGGAGAGGCTGAAGCTTTCTTT. The J gene is TRBJ1-1, the V gene TRBV9; a weak D match, TRBD1 (5 bases). Trimming took 2 bases from V and 6 from J, leaving 14 bases between them. The CDR3 runs 14 residues. Germline CDR1 and CDR2: SGDLS and YYNGEE.

The sample holds a few counts of this clonotype. This sequence joins TRBV12-3 or TRBV12-4 and TRBJ2-2; TRBD2 aligns across 11 bases. V was pared by 5 bases and J by 0 bases, with 5 bases of the junction left unmatched. The CDR3 contains 17 residues. The CDR3 DNA reads TGTGCCAGCAGTCCTGGGACTAGCGGAACGAACACCGGGGAGCTGTTTTTT. It translates to CASSPGTSGTNTGELFF.